One T cell receptor (beta chain) is described in this entry. The antigen remains undetermined. The source of the sample is a study of OX40 agonist ivuxolimab in advanced cancers. Study summary: Patients received the agonistic anti-OX40 (CD134) antibody ivuxolimab. Every 2 weeks, patients received ivuxolimab intravenously, dosed at 0.01 to 10 mg/kg.

Autoimmune disease history or systemic immunosuppression barred patients. Whole-study findings and limits: Both blood CD4+ and CD8+ T cells showed clonal growth by week 6 at 0.1 to 3.0 mg/kg.

Profiled with immunoSEQ multiplex PCR; TCRdb holds only in-frame clones, not every one. Among 74,000 or so clones listed, around nine tenths were seen once. Trimming took 5 bases from V and 8 from J, leaving 22 bases between them. The CDR3 totals 16 residues. Germline V gives CDR1 SGHTA, CDR2 FQGTGA. The sequence derives from an adult with an advanced solid tumor such as melanoma, head and neck, liver or kidney cancer. The sequences come from CD4+ or CD8+ T cells sorted from blood, collected in a trial of the OX40 agonist ivuxolimab. The chain has TRBV7-3 and TRBJ2-1, with a weak D call TRBD2 (6 bases). CDR3 sequence (DNA): TGTGCCAGCAGCCGATACGGCGGGGCCGGCTCGGATGAGCAGTTCTTC. Amino acid sequence: CASSRYGGAGSDEQFF.